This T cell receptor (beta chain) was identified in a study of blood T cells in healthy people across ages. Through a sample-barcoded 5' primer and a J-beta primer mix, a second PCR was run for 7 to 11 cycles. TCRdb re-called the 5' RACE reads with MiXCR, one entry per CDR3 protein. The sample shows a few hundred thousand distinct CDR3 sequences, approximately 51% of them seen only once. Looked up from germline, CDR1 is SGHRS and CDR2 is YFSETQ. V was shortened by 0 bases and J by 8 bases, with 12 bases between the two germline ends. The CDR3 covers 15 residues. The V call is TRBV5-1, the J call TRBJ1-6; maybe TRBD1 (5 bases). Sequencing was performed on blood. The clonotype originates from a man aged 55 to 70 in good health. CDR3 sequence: CASSLDPRGDSPLHF. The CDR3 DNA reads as TGCGCCAGCAGCTTGGACCCACGGGGGGATTCACCCCTCCACTTT. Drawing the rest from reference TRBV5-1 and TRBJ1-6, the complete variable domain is KAGVTQTPRYLIKTRGQQVTLSCSPISGHRSVSWYQQTPGQGLQFLFEYFSETQRNKGNFPGRFSGRQFSNSRSEMNVSTLELGDSALYLCASSLDPRGDSPLHFGNGTRLTVT.